The 24 T cell receptor beta chains below were found in one sample sequenced in a study of cytomegalovirus exposure and HLA in healthy donors. PCR involved 60 Vbeta and 13 Jbeta primers. Some clones are missing from TCRdb's copy, which holds only in-frame ones; the method was immunoSEQ multiplex PCR. The profile shows under 200,000 clones, 10% to 15% of them singletons. Sequenced: PBMCs. Receptors were obtained from a man aged 50-60 years in good health and CMV-seropositive.

V and J are TRBV4-3 and TRBJ2-5; D is perhaps TRBD2 (6 bases). CDR3 length: 14 residues. V was cut by 0 bases and J by 4 bases, with 9 bases left in between. Germline CDR1 and CDR2: LGHNA and YSLEER. CDR3 region: CASSQDRRGETQYF. DNA for the CDR3: TGCGCCAGCAGCCAAGATCGGCGGGGAGAGACCCAGTACTTC.

The V call is TRBV9, the J call TRBJ2-6; 9 nucleotides line up with TRBD1. V shed 2 bases, J shed 2 bases, and the junction held 8 bases outside the gene matches. Germline V lookup: CDR1 SGDLS, CDR2 YYNGEE. This CDR3 has 18 amino acids. CDR3 in amino acids: CASSVPGQGFPGANVLTF. The CDR3, as DNA: TGTGCCAGCAGCGTCCCGGGACAGGGATTCCCTGGGGCCAACGTCCTGACTTTC.

This clone occurred a few times. This chain joins TRBV5-1 and TRBJ2-7; 9 bases align to TRBD1. This CDR3 is 17 amino acids long. The junction had 12 bases not matched to a gene; V was cut back by 3 bases and J by 2 bases. In germline, CDR1 is SGHRS, CDR2 YFSETQ. CDR3 region: CASSSRWSRTGAYEQYF. The CDR3 DNA reads TGCGCCAGCAGCTCACGATGGTCCCGGACAGGGGCCTACGAGCAGTACTTC. The full variable domain, rest sourced from reference TRBV5-1 and TRBJ2-7, is KAGVTQTPRYLIKTRGQQVTLSCSPISGHRSVSWYQQTPGQGLQFLFEYFSETQRNKGNFPGRFSGRQFSNSRSEMNVSTLELGDSALYLCASSSRWSRTGAYEQYFGPGTRLTVT.

This clone was recorded a few times. The rearrangement joins TRBV7-2 to TRBJ2-7; 9 nucleotides line up with TRBD1. The CDR3 contains 15 residues. The germline CDR1 and CDR2 sequences are SGHTA and FQGNSA. The CDR3 region is CASSRGGQGSHEQYV. For the CDR3, the DNA is TGTGCCAGCAGCCGTGGGGGACAGGGCTCCCACGAGCAGTACGTC.

This clone was seen a handful of times. The V call is TRBV4-2, the J call TRBJ2-7, with 8 bases that match TRBD1. J was trimmed by 1 base and V by 0 bases; bases with no gene match: 8. This CDR3 comprises 17 residues. Germline V CDR1 and CDR2: LGHNA, YNFKEQ. The CDR3: CASSQDESRQGSYEQYF. The DNA of the CDR3 is TGTGCCAGCAGCCAAGATGAGTCGAGACAGGGGTCCTACGAGCAGTACTTC.

V is TRBV29-1 and J is TRBJ2-7; 11 nucleotides line up with TRBD1. After removal of 5 bases from V and 1 base from J, the junction contained 4 bases not matched to a gene. Germline-derived CDR1 and CDR2 are SQVTM and ANQGSEA. The CDR3 loop spans 14 amino acids. Here the CDR3 DNA reads TGCAGCGTTACCGGGACAGGGGGGTCCTACGAGCAGTACTTC. It is translated as CSVTGTGGSYEQYF.

This clone was seen more than once but under ten times. The genes are TRBV2 and TRBJ1-2, with no clear D. The germline V gene encodes CDR1 SNHLY and CDR2 FYNNEI. Deletions cut 4 bases from V and 7 bases from J, with 19 bases between. This CDR3 contains 15 residues. CDR3 in amino acids: CASSGSIGPRGGYTF. In DNA, the CDR3 is TGTGCCAGCAGTGGATCTATTGGTCCTCGGGGTGGCTACACCTTC.

The chain recombines TRBV28 with TRBJ1-5; unclear D gene. The CDR3 runs to 13 residues. V was trimmed by 2 bases and J by 3 bases, leaving 5 bases between them. The germline V gene encodes CDR1 MDHEN and CDR2 SYDVKM. CDR3 DNA: TGTGCCAGCAGTTTAAGCGCCAATCAGCCCCAGCATTTT. It specifies CASSLSANQPQHF.

This clone was observed a few times. This chain links TRBV6-6 with TRBJ2-3; 14 positions agree with TRBD2. This CDR3 is built from 16 residues. Germline trimming cut 6 bases from V and 2 bases from J; bases unmatched to any gene: 4. The V gene's germline CDR1 is MNHNY and CDR2 SVGAGI (reference sequence). The CDR3: CASRRLAGGHTDTQYF. Here the CDR3 DNA reads TGTGCCAGCAGACGACTAGCGGGGGGGCACACAGATACGCAGTATTTT.

The V gene is TRBV7-9, the J gene TRBJ1-3; D gene unclear. This CDR3 spans 13 amino acids. Trimming stripped 2 bases from V and 1 base from J, with 3 bases between. Germline CDR1 SEHNR, CDR2 FQNEAQ (reference sequence). CDR3 amino acids: CASSLISGNTIYF. Here the CDR3 DNA reads TGTGCCAGCAGCTTAATATCTGGAAACACCATATATTTT.

This clone was counted between two and nine times. Other DNA sequences within the sample encode an identical CDR3. This chain connects TRBV6-5 to TRBJ1-6; D not resolved. The CDR3 loop spans 16 amino acids. Trimming cost V 2 bases and J 9 bases, with 17 bases left between them. The germline gives CDR1 MNHEY, CDR2 SVGAGI. The CDR3 here is CASSYNAGMGSSPLHF. Written as DNA, the CDR3 is TGTGCCAGCAGTTACAACGCGGGGATGGGATCTTCACCCCTCCACTTT.

A few counts support this clone. V is TRBV9 and J is TRBJ2-5; 11 bases agree with TRBD2. The germline V gene encodes CDR1 SGDLS and CDR2 YYNGEE. CDR3 length: 17 residues. J was trimmed by 2 bases and V by 0 bases; bases with no gene match: 6. CDR3 region: CASSVGGTSGGQETQYF. CDR3 DNA: TGTGCCAGCAGCGTAGGGGGAACTAGCGGGGGACAAGAGACCCAGTACTTC.

This clone showed up just a few times. The J gene is TRBJ1-2, the V gene TRBV4-1; D is undetermined. Trimming took off 1 base at V and 4 bases at J, with 10 bases between the two ends. This CDR3 region has 14 residues. CDR1 is MGHRA, CDR2 YSYEKL, per germline. CDR3 sequence (DNA): TGCGCCAGCAGCCAAGTTGGCATGGCCTATGGCTACACCTTC. Its protein is CASSQVGMAYGYTF.

This clone was counted between two and nine times. The chain has TRBV7-9 and TRBJ1-2; D is perhaps TRBD1 (6 bases). V dropped 1 base and J dropped 8 bases, with 17 bases sitting between them. CDR1 SEHNR and CDR2 FQNEAQ come from the germline V gene (reference sequence). The CDR3 contains 15 residues. CDR3 protein: CASSLGGGPSGGYTF. CDR3 nucleotide sequence: TGTGCCAGCAGCTTAGGGGGGGGGCCCTCAGGGGGCTACACCTTC.

In this sample, this clone turned up a few times. The J gene is TRBJ2-7, the V gene TRBV5-6; 9 bases are shared with TRBD1. The length of the CDR3 is 14 residues. J lost 6 bases, V lost 3 bases, and 7 bases had no gene match. The V gene's germline CDR1 is SGHDT and CDR2 YYEEEE. The DNA for the CDR3 is TGTGCCAGCAGCTCCGGGACAGGGAGGTCCGAGCAGTACGTC. Protein: CASSSGTGRSEQYV.

This clone has only a few counts. The chain links TRBV5-1 to TRBJ1-2; the match to TRBD1 covers 8 bases. The junction had 3 bases not matched to a gene; V was cut back by 4 bases and J by 4 bases. Germline loops: CDR1 SGHRS, CDR2 YFSETQ. This CDR3 region has 13 residues. CDR3 residues: CASSVTGVYGYTF. For the CDR3, the DNA is TGCGCCAGCAGCGTGACAGGGGTCTATGGCTACACCTTC. The full variable domain, its missing parts supplied by reference TRBV5-1 and TRBJ1-2, is KAGVTQTPRYLIKTRGQQVTLSCSPISGHRSVSWYQQTPGQGLQFLFEYFSETQRNKGNFPGRFSGRQFSNSRSEMNVSTLELGDSALYLCASSVTGVYGYTFGSGTRLTVV.

The gene calls are TRBV19 and TRBJ1-5; D gene ambiguous. Trimming took off 2 bases at V and 6 bases at J, with 8 bases between the two ends. Germline-derived CDR1 and CDR2 are LNHDA and SQIVND (reference sequence). The CDR3 sequence is 13 residues long. The CDR3 bases are TGTGCCAGTAGTATATCGGGATTTCAGCCCCAGCATTTT. Its protein product is CASSISGFQPQHF.

The sample holds a few counts of this clone. This CDR3 is also generated by other DNA sequences in the sample. The rearrangement uses TRBV5-6 and TRBJ1-2; D is unclear. Germline CDR1 is SGHDT and CDR2 is YYEEEE. The CDR3 loop spans 13 amino acids. Trimming left V 4 bases short and J 7 bases short, with 14 bases between. The CDR3 nucleotides read TGTGCCAGCAGCCTGGCCGGAGGCGGTGGCTACACCTTC. It codes for CASSLAGGGGYTF.

V is TRBV9 and J is TRBJ1-2; D perhaps matches TRBD1 (5 bases). The CDR3 extends over 15 amino acids. The ends were cut back, 0 bases at V and 7 bases at J, with 16 bases in the middle. Germline V lookup: CDR1 SGDLS, CDR2 YYNGEE. The CDR3 coding sequence is TGTGCCAGCAGCGTAGGCGCAGGGATGGCGGTTGGCTACACCTTC. As protein: CASSVGAGMAVGYTF.

The CDR3 loop is CASSLRSSGVLYNEQFF. For the CDR3, the DNA is TGTGCCAGCAGCTTGAGGTCTAGCGGGGTCCTCTACAATGAGCAGTTCTTC. The J gene is TRBJ2-1, the V gene TRBV5-6; 9 positions match TRBD2. This CDR3 is 17 amino acids long. The J segment lost 3 bases and the V segment lost 1 base, leaving 8 bases of the junction unmatched. Per germline, CDR1 SGHDT and CDR2 YYEEEE.

This clone has only a few counts. This rearrangement joins TRBV5-6 to TRBJ2-2, with a possible D match to TRBD1 (6 bases). Germline lookup yields CDR1 SGHDT and CDR2 YYEEEE. The CDR3 is 15 amino acids. V gave up 5 bases and J gave up 5 bases, with 16 bases separating them. In DNA form, the CDR3 reads TGTGCCAGCAGGTATCGGGACATACGGACCGGGGAGCTGTTTTTT. This translates into CASRYRDIRTGELFF.

The chain uses TRBV6-4 and TRBJ2-1, with TRBD1 as a possible D gene (5 bases). V lost 5 bases and J 6 bases, leaving 14 bases between the germline ends. This CDR3 has 14 amino acids. Germline V gives CDR1 MRHNA, CDR2 SNTAGT. CDR3 bases: TGTGCCAGCAGTAGGCAGGGCTCTTCCAATGAGCAGTTCTTC. Protein sequence: CASSRQGSSNEQFF.

The chain recombines TRBV21-1 with TRBJ2-3; the tabulated D call, TRBD2, remains unverified against the DNA. TRBV21-1 is reported as a pseudogene. The CDR3 is made up of 13 amino acids. This CDR3 reads CASSKGRTDTQYF. CDR3 DNA sequence: TGTGCCAGCAGCAAAGGTCGGACAGATACGCAGTATTTT.

The chain joins TRBV5-1 to TRBJ1-4; a weak D match, TRBD1 (6 bases). The CDR3 sequence is 15 residues long. V was cut by 0 bases and J by 5 bases, with 11 bases left in between. CDR1 and CDR2 from the germline V gene are SGHRS and YFSETQ. The CDR3 region is CASSLDGGDNEKLFF. DNA of the CDR3: TGCGCCAGCAGCTTGGATGGGGGCGACAATGAAAAACTGTTTTTT.